This T cell receptor (beta chain) emerged from a study of blood T cell repertoires in COVID-19. The wider study: Spain, Italy and the United States supplied samples that represented acute and convalescent COVID-19.

A single count supports this clone. Original processing notes: From reference gene primer amplification, estimates of nucleated cell counts were derived. Clones were read by immunoSEQ multiplex PCR, and TCRdb kept only the in-frame ones, dropping some. V and J calls and clone size follow that table, whereas D and trimming were derived from the DNA. The sample has over 250,000 clones, about four fifths seen once. Participant ages covered about 18 to 89 years across 20 to 25 US areas. The germline V gene has CDR1 MGHRA and CDR2 YSYEKL. V lost 3 bases and J 7 bases, leaving 25 bases between the germline ends. The CDR3 has 17 amino acids.

This clonotype was obtained from a man between 35 and 55 years old who had been exposed to COVID-19. V usage is TRBV4-1 and J usage is TRBJ2-7; D might be TRBD1 (5 bases). The sequenced material came from PBMCs or T cells enriched from blood (not recorded which). Written as DNA, the CDR3 is TGCGCCAGCAGCCACCTAAGTACCCGACGGACACTGGGAGAGCAGTACTTC. It encodes CASSHLSTRRTLGEQYF.